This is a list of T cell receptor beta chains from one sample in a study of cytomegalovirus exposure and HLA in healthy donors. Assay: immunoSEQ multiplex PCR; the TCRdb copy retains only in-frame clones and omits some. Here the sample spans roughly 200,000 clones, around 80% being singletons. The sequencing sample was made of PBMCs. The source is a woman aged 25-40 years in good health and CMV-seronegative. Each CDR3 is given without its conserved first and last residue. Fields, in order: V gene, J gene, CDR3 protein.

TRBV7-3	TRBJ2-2	ASRAGQGAGELF
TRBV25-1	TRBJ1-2	ASSPRFWQGADGYT
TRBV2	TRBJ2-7	ASGGTYEQY
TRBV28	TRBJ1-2	ASSTNGAANYGYT
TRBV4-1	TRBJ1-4	ASSQGGQANEKLF
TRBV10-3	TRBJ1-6	ATRGGTSNSPLH
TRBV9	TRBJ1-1	ASSGGDLNTEAF
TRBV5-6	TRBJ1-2	ASSTDRGRSYGYT
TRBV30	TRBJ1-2	AWSKGAVYGYT
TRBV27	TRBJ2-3	ASNLTPGTGAPDTQY
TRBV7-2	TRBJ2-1	ASSPQQGFGEQF
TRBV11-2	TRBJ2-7	ASSQELGGGTYEQY
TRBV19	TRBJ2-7	ASGGLAGGRHEQY
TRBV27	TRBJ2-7	ASSPEDLPIPDEQY
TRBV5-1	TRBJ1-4	ASSQGQGRTNEKLF
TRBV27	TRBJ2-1	ASSLWASGKDNEQF
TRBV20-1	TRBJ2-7	SADTLYEQY
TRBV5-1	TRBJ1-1	ASSFQGGWTEAF
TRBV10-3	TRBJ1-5	AISVGGQPQH
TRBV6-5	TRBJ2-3	ASRDSHSASDTQY
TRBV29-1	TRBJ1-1	SAPTVGTEAF
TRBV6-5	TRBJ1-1	ASHGTPGTEAF
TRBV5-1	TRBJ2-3	ASSGLPQDTQY
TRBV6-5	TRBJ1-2	ASSQGQNYGYT
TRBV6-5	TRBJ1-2	ASRVQGANYGYT
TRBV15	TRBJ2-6	ATSSFGRRLGGANVLT
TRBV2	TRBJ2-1	ASIPLRAGSYNEQF
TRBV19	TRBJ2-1	ASSIFASGRPAKLDEQF